This T cell receptor (beta chain) was documented in a study of cytomegalovirus exposure and HLA in healthy donors. Study-level background: The roughly 120 million unique TCR beta sequences, from around 200 million T cells, were found by an earlier analysis. A preliminary data release comprised roughly 80 million unique TCRs obtained from HLA-typed donors. The study, taken as a whole, reports: It was shown in a later analysis that HLA-associated TCR beta chains were more clonally expanded than other, equally common chains. Diagnosis of cytomegalovirus status made by the classifier reportedly showed high specificity and sensitivity.

J gave up 10 bases and V 3 bases, and 10 bases lay outside the gene matches. This CDR3 has 13 amino acids. Germline CDR1 is SQVTM and CDR2 is ANQGSEA. As to this clone: The antigen remains unidentified.

Primers for the PCR totalled 60 Vbeta and 13 Jbeta. Clones were read by immunoSEQ multiplex PCR, and TCRdb kept only the in-frame ones, dropping some. The repertoire holds 150,000 to 200,000 clones, with roughly three quarters as singletons. Sequencing was done on a sample of PBMCs. The TCR originated in a woman aged 40 to 50 in good health and CMV-seronegative. The V gene is TRBV29-1, the J gene TRBJ2-5, with TRBD2 matching over 8 bases. The CDR3 DNA reads as TGCAGCGTTGATCTACCGGGAGGGAGGAGCCAGTACTTC. Encoded protein: CSVDLPGGRSQYF.